The 31 T cell receptor beta chains presented below share a single source sample, sequenced in a study of cytomegalovirus exposure and HLA in healthy donors. The table came from immunoSEQ multiplex PCR; TCRdb's copy has only in-frame clones and leaves some out. The sample shows roughly 150,000 clones, approximately 96% of them seen only once. Input material: PBMCs. Every receptor here comes from a woman aged 18-29 years in good health and CMV-seronegative.

The chain employs TRBV30 and TRBJ2-2, with TRBD1 as a possible D gene (5 bases). Germline CDR1 is GTSNPN and CDR2 is SVGIG (reference sequence). CDR3 length: 14 residues. V was clipped by 3 bases and J by 1 base, with 9 bases between them. CDR3 nucleotides: TGTGCCTGGAGGGGGCAGGGGAACACCGGGGAGCTGTTTTTT. Translating it yields CAWRGQGNTGELFF.

This chain uses TRBV18 with TRBJ2-3; 9 positions match TRBD2. This CDR3 is built from 15 residues. The V segment lost 2 bases and the J segment 6 bases; nucleotides outside the gene matches: 6. The germline V gene has CDR1 KGHSH and CDR2 LQKENI. The CDR3 nucleotides are TGTGCCAGCTCACCAAGAGGACTAGCGTCGGATACGCAGTATTTT. It is translated as CASSPRGLASDTQYF.

CDR3 bases: TGTGCCAGCAGCTTAGGTAGCGGGGCAGATACGCAGTATTTT. It encodes CASSLGSGADTQYF. The chain combines TRBV13 with TRBJ2-3, with TRBD2 identical over 8 bases. This CDR3 has 14 amino acids. The V gene's germline CDR1 is PRHDT and CDR2 FYEKMQ (reference sequence). V shed 0 bases, J shed 4 bases, and the junction held 0 bases outside the gene matches.

V gene TRBV6-5 combines with J gene TRBJ2-5; 7 bases fit TRBD2. Germline values: CDR1 MNHEY, CDR2 SVGAGI. The ends lost 5 bases at V and 2 bases at J; junction bases unmatched: 5. The length of the CDR3 is 14 residues. The CDR3 bases are TGTGCCAGCAGTCCCGGACTAGTACAAGAGACCCAGTACTTC. Its translation is CASSPGLVQETQYF.

This sequence joins TRBV7-3 and TRBJ1-1; D is undetermined. V dropped 3 bases and J dropped 5 bases, with 10 bases sitting between them. Germline V gives CDR1 SGHTA, CDR2 FQGTGA. The CDR3 spans 13 residues. The CDR3 loop is CASSFKPGTEAFF. The CDR3 DNA follows: TGTGCCAGCAGCTTCAAGCCGGGGACTGAAGCTTTCTTT.

This clone was seen a handful of times. This chain uses TRBV11-2 with TRBJ2-7; 7 nucleotides line up with TRBD1. The germline gives CDR1 SGHAT, CDR2 FQNNGV. The CDR3 sequence is 18 residues long. V was clipped by 4 bases and J by 0 bases; unmatched bases: 15. CDR3 sequence: CASSYGPLGTAGSYEQYF. In nucleotides, the CDR3 is TGTGCCAGCAGCTATGGGCCTCTAGGGACAGCAGGCTCCTACGAGCAGTACTTC.

This chain links TRBV9 with TRBJ2-5, with 10 positions matching TRBD2. The germline gives CDR1 SGDLS, CDR2 YYNGEE. V gave up 2 bases and J gave up 2 bases; unmatched junction bases: 3. The CDR3 totals 15 residues. The CDR3 loop is CASSVSGGPQETQYF. The CDR3 coding sequence is TGTGCCAGCAGCGTTAGCGGGGGGCCACAAGAGACCCAGTACTTC.

J is TRBJ2-1 and V is TRBV11-2; 11 nucleotides agree with TRBD1. The CDR3 is 17 residues long. Germline CDR1 SGHAT, CDR2 FQNNGV. Trimming at V came to 3 bases and at J to 5 bases, leaving 9 bases not matched to a gene. CDR3 residues: CASSFRTGGWGDNEQFF. The CDR3 region has the DNA TGTGCCAGCAGCTTTCGGACAGGGGGCTGGGGCGACAATGAGCAGTTCTTC. Full variable domain (remainder filled in from reference TRBV11-2 and TRBJ2-1): EAGVAQSPRYKIIEKRQSVAFWCNPISGHATLYWYQQILGQGPKLLIQFQNNGVVDDSQLPKDRFSAERLKGVDSTLKIQPAKLEDSAVYLCASSFRTGGWGDNEQFFGPGTRLTVL.

The V gene is TRBV4-2, the J gene TRBJ1-2; 8 bases are a match to TRBD1. V lost 0 bases, J lost 7 bases, and 4 bases stayed unmatched. The CDR3 sequence is 14 residues long. Germline V gene lookup returns CDR1 LGHNA and CDR2 YNFKEQ. The CDR3 DNA is TGTGCCAGCAGCCAAGAAGACAGGGGCCTTGGCTACACCTTC. Translating gives CASSQEDRGLGYTF.

The rearrangement joins TRBV14 to TRBJ2-7; 7 bases line up with TRBD2. Trimming took 1 base from V and 5 from J; bases not matched to a gene: 11. CDR3 length equals 16 residues. CDR1 and CDR2 (germline): SGHDN, FVKESK. CDR3 in amino acids: CASSQGPGLAEDEQYF. The CDR3 nucleotides are TGTGCCAGCAGCCAAGGACCAGGGCTAGCGGAAGACGAGCAGTACTTC.

This sequence joins TRBV9 and TRBJ1-4, with TRBD1 matching over 7 bases. Germline-derived CDR1 and CDR2 are SGDLS and YYNGEE. CDR3 length: 15 amino acids. The V gene end was trimmed by 4 bases and the J gene end by 5 bases; junction bases not matched to a gene: 8. The CDR3 loop is CASSTSGTENEKLFF. DNA for the CDR3: TGTGCCAGCAGCACGTCCGGGACAGAGAATGAAAAACTGTTTTTT.

This rearrangement joins TRBV7-2 to TRBJ2-2; TRBD2 matches 7 bases. V shed 5 bases, J shed 7 bases, and the junction held 13 bases outside the gene matches. This CDR3 has 16 amino acids. Germline V lookup: CDR1 SGHTA, CDR2 FQGNSA. Written as DNA, the CDR3 is TGTGCCAGCAGCCGCCCGGGATCAGGGAGGGACGGGGAGCTGTTTTTT. This codes for CASSRPGSGRDGELFF.

V is TRBV5-6 and J is TRBJ2-1, with D possibly TRBD1 on 5 matching bases. This CDR3 region has 13 residues. In germline, CDR1 is SGHDT, CDR2 YYEEEE. Trimming left V 2 bases short and J 8 bases short, with 11 bases between. DNA for the CDR3: TGTGCCAGCAGCTTCCAGGGTGGCTATGAGCAGTTCTTC. Residues: CASSFQGGYEQFF.

This chain connects TRBV27 to TRBJ2-7; 9 nucleotides agree with TRBD1. The CDR3 is 13 amino acids. V was pared by 8 bases and J by 0 bases, with 2 bases of the junction left unmatched. Looked up from germline, CDR1 is MNHEY and CDR2 is SMNVEV (reference sequence). Here the CDR3 reads CASGQGFSYEQYF. CDR3 nucleotides: TGTGCCAGCGGACAGGGGTTCTCCTACGAGCAGTACTTC.

V and J are TRBV5-1 and TRBJ2-2; perhaps TRBD1 as D (5 bases). The germline V and J ends were trimmed by 0 bases and 6 bases, with 15 bases remaining between them. The CDR3 is made up of 16 amino acids. Germline CDR1 is SGHRS and CDR2 is YFSETQ. The CDR3 reads CASSLGGIQSAGELFF. As DNA, the CDR3 is TGCGCCAGCAGCTTGGGGGGCATTCAGAGTGCCGGGGAGCTGTTTTTT.

The V call is TRBV16, the J call TRBJ1-6; unclear D gene. The V end lost 2 bases, the J end lost 4 bases, and 3 bases lay between the germline ends. This CDR3 contains 13 residues. The germline CDR1 and CDR2 sequences are KGHSY and FQNENV. DNA for the CDR3: TGTGCCAGCAGCCAAGTATATAATTCACCCCTCCACTTT. This translates into CASSQVYNSPLHF.

The count of this clone is one. This chain joins TRBV23-1 and TRBJ1-6; no definite D call. TRBV23-1 is noted as an ORF with a role that remains uncertain. The CDR3 loop spans 19 amino acids. Trimming cost V 2 bases and J 0 bases, with 17 bases left between them. The CDR3 DNA reads TGCGCCAGCAGTCAAGATAATCCGAGAAGGAGCTCCTATAATTCACCCCTCCACTTT. Protein sequence: CASSQDNPRRSSYNSPLHF.

The rearrangement uses TRBV19 and TRBJ2-2, with 7 nucleotides matching TRBD1. The J segment lost 1 base and the V segment lost 7 bases, leaving 3 bases of the junction unmatched. The germline gives CDR1 LNHDA, CDR2 SQIVND (reference sequence). This CDR3 is built from 14 residues. DNA for the CDR3: TGTGCCAGTATGGGACAGATGAACACCGGGGAGCTGTTTTTT. Amino acids: CASMGQMNTGELFF.

Only one count was recorded for this clone. The chain uses TRBV2 and TRBJ2-1, with 10 positions matching TRBD1. The CDR3 runs 15 residues. J was trimmed by 2 bases and V by 11 bases; bases with no gene match: 9. Looked up from germline, CDR1 is SNHLY and CDR2 is FYNNEI. CDR3 coding DNA: TGTGCCTCCGCGCGGGACAGGGGAGCCTACAATGAGCAGTTCTTC. Translated: CASARDRGAYNEQFF.

This clone was counted a single time. This chain links TRBV27 with TRBJ2-1, with D possibly matching TRBD1 (11 bases). The length of the CDR3 is 20 residues. Germline assignment: CDR1 MNHEY and CDR2 SMNVEV (reference sequence). Trimming removed 6 bases at V and 4 bases at J, with 31 bases between. The CDR3 sequence: CASRGQGEKASGGQYNEQFF. The CDR3 DNA reads as TGTGCCAGCAGGGGACAGGGGGAGAAGGCTAGCGGGGGACAATACAATGAGCAGTTCTTC.

V and J are TRBV4-1 and TRBJ1-2, with no clear D. CDR1 is MGHRA and CDR2 is YSYEKL in the germline V gene. The V end was cut by 5 bases, the J end by 0 bases, with 19 bases between. The CDR3 loop spans 17 amino acids. The DNA for the CDR3 is TGCGCCAGCAGCGCCCGGGTCATCGCCGAGTCTAACTATGGCTACACCTTC. Amino acids: CASSARVIAESNYGYTF.

CDR3 DNA: TGTGCCAGCAGCCAAGATATAGCGCGGACCACAGATACGCAGTATTTT. Its translation: CASSQDIARTTDTQYF. This rearrangement joins TRBV4-2 to TRBJ2-3, with D perhaps matching TRBD2 (5 bases). V was trimmed by 0 bases and J by 2 bases, leaving 12 bases between them. This CDR3 contains 16 residues. Germline V gives CDR1 LGHNA, CDR2 YNFKEQ.

The chain joins TRBV4-1 to TRBJ2-2; a possible D gene is TRBD2 (6 bases). V was trimmed by 4 bases and J by 6 bases, leaving 24 bases between them. Germline lookup yields CDR1 MGHRA and CDR2 YSYEKL. CDR3 length equals 18 residues. In nucleotides, the CDR3 is TGCGCCAGCAGCCCGTGGAAAAAACCGGCGGGGATGCCCGGGGAGCTGTTTTTT. It codes for CASSPWKKPAGMPGELFF.

This chain connects TRBV5-1 to TRBJ2-1; 8 positions agree with TRBD2. V shed 0 bases and J 13 bases; nucleotides not matched to a gene: 12. From germline, CDR1 is SGHRS and CDR2 YFSETQ. This CDR3 has 15 amino acids. CDR3 residues: CASSLDRDGGGFQFF. In DNA form, the CDR3 reads TGCGCCAGCAGCTTGGATCGAGACGGGGGGGGATTTCAGTTCTTC.

This clone showed up just once. The chain is built from TRBV10-3 and TRBJ1-2; the match to TRBD1 covers 10 bases. This CDR3 region has 14 residues. Germline V gene data show CDR1 as ENHRY and CDR2 as SYGVKD. With V trimmed by 6 bases and J by 2 bases, 3 bases remained unmatched. In DNA, the CDR3 is TGTGCCATCAGAGGGACAGGGGCCAACTATGGCTACACCTTC. This gives the protein CAIRGTGANYGYTF.

The chain joins TRBV19 to TRBJ2-6; D call uncertain. Deletions cut 0 bases from V and 4 bases from J, with 7 bases between. Germline V gene sequence: CDR1 LNHDA, CDR2 SQIVND (reference sequence). The CDR3 consists of 15 residues. The CDR3 here is CASSIEQTGANVLTF. The CDR3 coding sequence is TGTGCCAGTAGTATAGAACAAACGGGGGCCAACGTCCTGACTTTC.

CDR3 in DNA: TGTGCCAGCAGCTTCGGGACAGGGTCGGGGTACCAAGAGACCCAGTACTTC. Its protein product is CASSFGTGSGYQETQYF. This chain uses TRBV9 with TRBJ2-5; 9 nucleotides agree with TRBD1. Germline assignment: CDR1 SGDLS and CDR2 YYNGEE. This CDR3 has 17 residues. With V trimmed by 4 bases and J by 0 bases, 10 bases remained unmatched.

This clone was observed a single time. V is TRBV11-2 and J is TRBJ1-2, with D unclear. This CDR3 region has 13 residues. The germline V and J ends were trimmed by 1 base and 4 bases, with 7 bases remaining between them. The germline gives CDR1 SGHAT, CDR2 FQNNGV. The CDR3 protein is CASSLAPSYGYTF. The CDR3 DNA reads as TGTGCCAGCAGCTTAGCTCCGTCCTATGGCTACACCTTC. Full variable domain (remainder filled in from reference TRBV11-2 and TRBJ1-2): EAGVAQSPRYKIIEKRQSVAFWCNPISGHATLYWYQQILGQGPKLLIQFQNNGVVDDSQLPKDRFSAERLKGVDSTLKIQPAKLEDSAVYLCASSLAPSYGYTFGSGTRLTVV.

V gene TRBV6-6 combines with J gene TRBJ1-2; TRBD1 might be the D (6 bases). Germline CDR1 reads MNHNY; CDR2 reads SVGAGI (reference sequence). This CDR3 has 14 amino acids. Trimming removed 2 bases from V and 3 bases from J, with 10 bases in between. The CDR3 bases are TGTGCCAGCAGTTACAGGGGGAGTTACTATGGCTACACCTTC. Translating gives CASSYRGSYYGYTF.

The chain employs TRBV19 and TRBJ2-7, with 8 bases matching TRBD2. The V segment lost 5 bases and the J segment 0 bases; nucleotides outside the gene matches: 6. The CDR3 runs 15 residues. Germline V lookup: CDR1 LNHDA, CDR2 SQIVND (reference sequence). Here the CDR3 DNA reads TGTGCCAGTAGTTCAGAGCGGGGGAGCTCCTACGAGCAGTACTTC. This gives the protein CASSSERGSSYEQYF.

The CDR3 sequence: CASSEAAGSQETQYF. Here the CDR3 DNA reads TGTGCCAGCAGTGAAGCAGCCGGTTCTCAAGAGACCCAGTACTTC. The rearrangement links TRBV6-1 to TRBJ2-5; D unclear. Trimming removed 0 bases at V and 2 bases at J, with 10 bases between. The CDR3 has 15 amino acids. Per germline, CDR1 MNHNS and CDR2 SASEGT.